The rows below give T cell receptor beta chains drawn from one sample of a study of blood T cell repertoires in COVID-19. Sequencing was performed with immunoSEQ multiplex PCR; in TCRdb, only in-frame clones are kept and a portion is missing. The sample includes roughly 300,000 clones, 85% to 90% of them seen just once. The sequenced sample consisted of peripheral blood. The receptors stem from a middle-aged woman who had recovered from COVID-19. The CDR3 runs from the conserved cysteine through the conserved F or W.

CDR3 protein	V gene	J gene
CASSPRRRAGGRETQYF	TRBV27	TRBJ2-5
CASRPTRLSTDTQYF	TRBV5-4	TRBJ2-3
CASSPRQGGTEAFF	TRBV5-1	TRBJ1-1
CASSQLPGTGPEQYF	TRBV4-1	TRBJ2-7
CASSTHLTGSSGNTIYF	TRBV19	TRBJ1-3
CASTLGLSNTGELFF	TRBV2	TRBJ2-2
CASSRQRYGGKDEKLFF	TRBV21-1	TRBJ1-4
CASSALQQEGGYTF	TRBV7-9	TRBJ1-2
CSARDRQETF	TRBV20-1	TRBJ1-2
CASSLAGGRATGELFF	TRBV3-1/TRBV3-2	TRBJ2-2
CAISESKGGDSYGYTF	TRBV10-3	TRBJ1-2
CSVKWRGHQETQYF	TRBV29-1	TRBJ2-5
CASSGGYGYTF	TRBV12-3/TRBV12-4	TRBJ1-2
CASSRTTGGSYSNQPQHF	TRBV4-3	TRBJ1-5
CASSVGTSGGATFNEQFF	TRBV2	TRBJ2-1
CASSLEGANTEAFF	TRBV27	TRBJ1-1
CASLKTGNEKLFF	TRBV4-1	TRBJ1-4
CASSPWTDVYSPLHF	TRBV28	TRBJ1-6
CAISGGPGGSNQPQHF	TRBV10-3	TRBJ1-5
CAWSVQSSLNTEAFF	TRBV30	TRBJ1-1
CAWTPGRGRGYNSPLHF	TRBV30	TRBJ1-6
CASSFPGTVGNTIYF	TRBV6-6	TRBJ1-3
CASSHPGLAGGGDEQFF	TRBV4-3	TRBJ2-1
CASSVHAGGDTEAFF	TRBV19	TRBJ1-1
CASSLGWGDRAMNTEAFF	TRBV5-1	TRBJ1-1
CASSLSYTQYF	TRBV5-1	TRBJ2-3
CASSSFGTDWNEQFF	TRBV6-5	TRBJ2-1
CASKGTSVTYEQYF	TRBV2	TRBJ2-7
CASGRQGIEYGYTF	TRBV9	TRBJ1-2
CASSAPGLVAYEQYF	TRBV10-2	TRBJ2-7
CASSLRQGRWPQHF	TRBV21-1	TRBJ1-5
CASSVARDSSGNTIYF	TRBV9	TRBJ1-3
CSASTRSSGAFF	TRBV20-1	TRBJ1-1
CAIRGGPPGEQFF	TRBV10-3	TRBJ2-1
CASSPTGPGGGVYNEQFF	TRBV7-6	TRBJ2-1
CASSLNGVYEQYF	TRBV27	TRBJ2-7
CASSLANPGWGTEAFF	TRBV5-1	TRBJ1-1
CSASSGYGYGYTF	TRBV20-1	TRBJ1-2
CASSLAQLTGELFF	TRBV7-9	TRBJ2-2
CASSFQSITGEQYF	TRBV7-9	TRBJ2-7
CASSPLKGVDTQYF	TRBV18	TRBJ2-3
CASRRQGDSYEQYF	TRBV19	TRBJ2-7
CASSQDWTVTDTQYF	TRBV4-3	TRBJ2-3
CASSLWRQQETQYF	TRBV5-1	TRBJ2-5
CASSKPGTGGVGAFF	TRBV7-9	TRBJ1-1
CASSITGWYEQYF	TRBV19	TRBJ2-7
CASSQDRETQYF	TRBV3-1/TRBV3-2	TRBJ2-5
CASSTTSGGPAGDTQYF	TRBV5-4	TRBJ2-3
CASSFVYGYTF	TRBV7-9	TRBJ1-2